This entry concerns a single T cell receptor beta chain. What it binds is not known. 13 Jbeta primers and 60 Vbeta primers were used for the PCR. Data came from immunoSEQ multiplex PCR; TCRdb stores just in-frame clones and leaves some out. The sample gives 85,000 to 100,000 clones, around four fifths of which show up once; 0.76% is in the top ten. The data originate from a study of cytomegalovirus exposure and HLA in healthy donors. Study-wide background: Previous work identified roughly 120 million unique TCR beta sequences from 150 million to 200 million T cells. Study-wide points: Across donors, sequencing depth was assumed by presence/absence analyses to be roughly uniform. Immune exposure information available was restricted to CMV serostatus.

J gave up 2 bases and V 10 bases, and 13 bases lay outside the gene matches. CDR1 LNHDA and CDR2 SQIVND come from the germline V gene (reference sequence). The CDR3 has 15 amino acids. The sequence came from a woman in her fifties or sixties in good health and CMV-seronegative. The rearrangement joins TRBV19 to TRBJ2-7, with 8 positions matching TRBD2. Sequencing used PBMCs. The CDR3 region has the DNA TGTGCCACCCGAAGCGGGCGGGAGGCCCCCTACGAGCAGTACTTC. This codes for CATRSGREAPYEQYF.